The clone carrying this T cell receptor (beta chain) was observed at least ten times. This sample was taken from a study of spatial heterogeneity in lung cancer. TCRdb itself ran the 5' RACE reads through MiXCR, one entry per CDR3 protein. Altogether about 17,000 distinct CDR3 sequences are present, around 20% being singletons, with the ten largest covering over 12%. Documented time point: sample taken at primary tumor resection. The authors sequenced whole RNA from tumor, nontumor lung or frozen PBMC without sorting. Sequencing used PBMCs, obtained at surgery. This TCR derives from a male donor with early-stage non-small cell lung cancer.

In DNA, the CDR3 is TGCAGCGTCCTGCTAGCGGGGGCTAACAATGAGCAGTTCTTC. It is translated as CSVLLAGANNEQFF. The V call is TRBV29-1, the J call TRBJ2-1, with 10 bases matching TRBD2. This CDR3 has 14 residues. CDR1 SQVTM and CDR2 ANQGSEA come from the germline V gene. With V trimmed by 6 bases and J by 5 bases, 7 bases remained unmatched.